This entry describes one TCR beta chain. What it recognizes is unknown. This record comes from a study of T-cell memory formation after mild COVID-19. After removal of 1 base from V and 12 bases from J, the junction contained 5 bases not matched to a gene. The CDR3 has 12 residues. TCRdb re-derived calls from the 5' RACE reads in MiXCR, one entry per CDR3 protein. The data hold fewer than 150,000 distinct CDR3 sequences, with roughly 13% observed a single time. Study-wide results and limits: Some responding clones appeared in pre-infection memory, suggesting cross-reactive memory joined.

The chain employs TRBV12-3 or TRBV12-4 and TRBJ2-5, with 7 bases aligning to TRBD1. The specimen sequenced was PBMCs or a T cell subset sorted from them (not recorded which). The sequence derives from an adult woman who had mild COVID-19 (a few samples of this study predate the infection). Cell type and time point are not known. Written as DNA, the CDR3 is TGTGCCAGCAGTTTAGAGGGGGCCCAGAAGTACTTC. This gives the protein CASSLEGAQKYF.